One sample yielded the 13 T cell receptor beta chains listed below, sequenced in a study of cytomegalovirus exposure and HLA in healthy donors. The PCR employed 60 Vbeta primers together with 13 Jbeta primers. The table came from immunoSEQ multiplex PCR; TCRdb's copy has only in-frame clones and leaves some out. The sample consists of about 120,000 clones, under 80% of them appearing once. Sequenced: PBMCs. The receptors come from a man between 40 and 49 years old in good health and CMV-seropositive.

The chain combines TRBV9 with TRBJ1-2; D gene unclear. CDR1 and CDR2 (germline): SGDLS, YYNGEE. V lost 0 bases and J lost 8, with 5 bases in between. The CDR3 is made up of 11 amino acids. This chain's CDR3 is CASSVGGGYTF. The CDR3 DNA is TGTGCCAGCAGCGTAGGAGGCGGCTACACCTTC. Full variable domain (rest looked up from reference TRBV9 and TRBJ1-2): DSGVTQTPKHLITATGQRVTLRCSPRSGDLSVYWYQQSLDQGLQFLIQYYNGEERAKGNILERFSAQQFPDLHSELNLSSLELGDSALYFCASSVGGGYTFGSGTRLTVV.

This clone was seen a handful of times. The J gene is TRBJ2-7, the V gene TRBV28; 8 nucleotides line up with TRBD1. CDR3 length: 14 amino acids. J gave up 5 bases and V 6 bases, and 9 bases lay outside the gene matches. CDR1 is MDHEN and CDR2 is SYDVKM in the germline V gene. CDR3 loop: CASSPGQAVHEQYF. The CDR3, as DNA: TGTGCCAGCAGCCCGGGACAGGCGGTCCACGAGCAGTACTTC.

This clone was seen only once. The chain employs TRBV10-1 and TRBJ1-1, with unresolved D. The CDR3 is 13 residues long. Trimming stripped 5 bases from V and 2 bases from J, with 9 bases between. The V gene's germline CDR1 is WNHNN and CDR2 SYGVQD (reference sequence). The CDR3 nucleotides are TGCGCCAGCAGTCCTCCAGGTAACACTGAAGCTTTCTTT. Its protein product is CASSPPGNTEAFF.

The chain uses TRBV11-2 and TRBJ2-7; unclear D gene. V was shortened by 0 bases and J by 0 bases, with 6 bases between the two germline ends. This CDR3 has 14 residues. The germline V gene encodes CDR1 SGHAT and CDR2 FQNNGV. This chain's CDR3 is CASSLDPGSYEQYF. In DNA, the CDR3 is TGTGCCAGCAGCTTAGATCCAGGCTCCTACGAGCAGTACTTC. Full variable domain (rest looked up from reference TRBV11-2 and TRBJ2-7): EAGVAQSPRYKIIEKRQSVAFWCNPISGHATLYWYQQILGQGPKLLIQFQNNGVVDDSQLPKDRFSAERLKGVDSTLKIQPAKLEDSAVYLCASSLDPGSYEQYFGPGTRLTVT.

V gene TRBV28 combines with J gene TRBJ1-2; tentative D call: TRBD1 (6 bases). The CDR3 has 13 residues. The germline V and J ends were trimmed by 2 bases and 2 bases, with 6 bases remaining between them. Germline assignment: CDR1 MDHEN and CDR2 SYDVKM. CDR3 nucleotide sequence: TGTGCCAGCAGTTTACAGGGGAACTATGGCTACACCTTC. As protein: CASSLQGNYGYTF.

The chain combines TRBV6-5 with TRBJ1-2, with 8 nucleotides matching TRBD1. V lost 6 bases and J lost 5; bases outside the gene matches: 5. This CDR3 region has 13 residues. The germline V gene has CDR1 MNHEY and CDR2 SVGAGI. CDR3 loop: CASRTGAVYGYTF. The DNA for the CDR3 is TGTGCCAGCAGGACAGGGGCGGTGTATGGCTACACCTTC.

The chain has TRBV6-5 and TRBJ1-1; a weak D match, TRBD1 (6 bases). The germline V gene encodes CDR1 MNHEY and CDR2 SVGAGI. The length of the CDR3 is 15 residues. Trimming left V 0 bases short and J 1 base short, with 9 bases between. For the CDR3, the DNA is TGTGCCAGCAGTTACTCAATAGGGGGGAACACTGAAGCTTTCTTT. Translating it yields CASSYSIGGNTEAFF.

This clone was detected only once. The chain recombines TRBV5-6 with TRBJ2-1; D perhaps matches TRBD1 (6 bases). The CDR3 covers 13 residues. Trimming left V 0 bases short and J 7 bases short, with 8 bases between. In germline, CDR1 is SGHDT, CDR2 YYEEEE. Here the CDR3 DNA reads TGTGCCAGCAGCTTGGGGCAGGGGAATGAGCAGTTCTTC. This codes for CASSLGQGNEQFF.

This chain links TRBV7-2 with TRBJ2-7, with D possibly being TRBD2 (5 bases). The length of the CDR3 is 13 residues. V was clipped by 3 bases and J by 3 bases, with 9 bases between them. Germline assignment: CDR1 SGHTA and CDR2 FQGNSA. CDR3 sequence: CASSFGGLYEQYF. Here the CDR3 DNA reads TGTGCCAGCAGCTTCGGCGGGCTCTACGAGCAGTACTTC.

This clone was counted once. The V gene is TRBV5-4, the J gene TRBJ2-2; 9 nucleotides agree with TRBD2. The J segment lost 7 bases and the V segment lost 1 base, leaving 11 bases of the junction unmatched. The CDR3 sequence is 17 residues long. Looked up from germline, CDR1 is SGHNT and CDR2 is YYREEE (reference sequence). The CDR3 spells CASSLPPSGMLGGELFF. The DNA for the CDR3 is TGTGCCAGCAGCTTGCCGCCTAGCGGGATGTTGGGCGGGGAGCTGTTTTTT.

The rearrangement links TRBV27 to TRBJ2-5; maybe TRBD2 (6 bases). This CDR3 has 11 residues. Between the trimmed V and J ends, which lost 6 bases and 5 bases, there was a span of 7 bases. The germline V gene has CDR1 MNHEY and CDR2 SMNVEV (reference sequence). CDR3 residues: CASRAGETQYF. The DNA for the CDR3 is TGTGCCAGCAGGGCGGGGGAGACCCAGTACTTC.

This rearrangement joins TRBV7-9 to TRBJ2-5; D may be TRBD2 (5 bases). The CDR3 covers 15 residues. Germline CDR1 SEHNR, CDR2 FQNEAQ (reference sequence). V was pared by 5 bases and J by 2 bases, with 15 bases between. The CDR3 sequence is CASSPRTVRQETQYF. CDR3 in DNA: TGTGCCAGCAGCCCAAGGACTGTCCGGCAAGAGACCCAGTACTTC.

This clone was recorded a few times. The chain recombines TRBV2 with TRBJ2-1; 9 bases are shared with TRBD2. The length of the CDR3 is 15 residues. Looked up from germline, CDR1 is SNHLY and CDR2 is FYNNEI. Trimming removed 4 bases from V and 1 base from J; junction bases left unmatched: 2. CDR3 nucleotide sequence: TGTGCCAGCAGTGCGGCGGGGGGGTCCTACAATGAGCAGTTCTTC. Translating it yields CASSAAGGSYNEQFF.